The 27 T cell receptor beta chains listed next were all sequenced from one sample in a study of Ad26.COV2.S vaccination and SARS-CoV-2 variants. Treatment noted: roughly 19 received Ad26.COV2.S at low or high dose, single or two shots; roughly 5 received placebo; per-sample allocation not given. At day 63 after the first vaccine or placebo injection, samples were drawn. Sequenced by immunoSEQ multiplex PCR; TCRdb stores in-frame clones only, minus some. The top ten hold under 2% of the sample, which has about 400,000 clones, about 91% seen once. Material: peripheral blood, obtained in a trial of Ad26.COV2.S vaccine versus placebo. These receptor sequences come from a person between 18 and 65 years old who received the Ad26.COV2.S COVID-19 vaccine or a placebo.

The chain joins TRBV5-1 to TRBJ2-1; D is unclear. V lost 4 bases and J 8 bases, leaving 16 bases between the germline ends. This CDR3 spans 14 amino acids. The V gene's germline CDR1 is SGHRS and CDR2 YFSETQ. The CDR3 DNA is TGCGCCAGCAGCCTTGAGGCCCCGTTCGATGAGCAGTTCTTC. Its protein product is CASSLEAPFDEQFF. Together with reference TRBV5-1 and TRBJ2-1, the CDR3 gives the full variable domain: KAGVTQTPRYLIKTRGQQVTLSCSPISGHRSVSWYQQTPGQGLQFLFEYFSETQRNKGNFPGRFSGRQFSNSRSEMNVSTLELGDSALYLCASSLEAPFDEQFFGPGTRLTVL.

This chain connects TRBV19 to TRBJ2-5; TRBD2 is a possible D gene (6 bases). Germline CDR1 reads LNHDA; CDR2 reads SQIVND (reference sequence). Trimming cost V 6 bases and J 5 bases, with 19 bases left between them. The CDR3 is 15 amino acids. In nucleotides, the CDR3 is TGTGCCAGTAGAGCCGCCTGGGGGGTGGGGGAGACCCAGTACTTC. Encoded protein: CASRAAWGVGETQYF.

The rearrangement uses TRBV5-1 and TRBJ1-1; tentative D call: TRBD1 (6 bases). The CDR3 is 14 amino acids. Germline values: CDR1 SGHRS, CDR2 YFSETQ. The V and J ends lost 1 base and 5 bases respectively, with 12 bases between them. This CDR3 reads CASSLRGPGTEAFF. In DNA form, the CDR3 reads TGCGCCAGCAGCTTGCGGGGGCCGGGGACTGAAGCTTTCTTT. Full variable domain (remainder filled in from reference TRBV5-1 and TRBJ1-1): KAGVTQTPRYLIKTRGQQVTLSCSPISGHRSVSWYQQTPGQGLQFLFEYFSETQRNKGNFPGRFSGRQFSNSRSEMNVSTLELGDSALYLCASSLRGPGTEAFFGQGTRLTVV.

In this sample, this clone turned up once. The chain employs TRBV6-1 and TRBJ2-1; 10 bases are a match to TRBD2. The V segment lost 0 bases and the J segment 9 bases; nucleotides outside the gene matches: 5. Germline CDR1 reads MNHNS; CDR2 reads SASEGT. This CDR3 contains 15 residues. CDR3 bases: TGTGCCAGCAGTGAAGCACTAGCGGGACCCTCTGAGCAGTTCTTC. This translates into CASSEALAGPSEQFF.

The chain has TRBV28 and TRBJ1-5; weak D call: TRBD1 (5 bases). This CDR3 contains 17 residues. Looked up from germline, CDR1 is MDHEN and CDR2 is SYDVKM. The V end was cut by 2 bases, the J end by 4 bases, with 18 bases between. CDR3 amino acids: CASSLRGVRRVNQPQHF. The CDR3 DNA reads TGTGCCAGCAGTTTACGGGGGGTGCGGCGGGTGAATCAGCCCCAGCATTTT.

V is TRBV5-1 and J is TRBJ2-5, with D possibly being TRBD1 (7 bases). The ends were cut back, 4 bases at V and 5 bases at J, with 21 bases in the middle. The germline V gene encodes CDR1 SGHRS and CDR2 YFSETQ. The CDR3 has 16 amino acids. CDR3 DNA sequence: TGCGCCAGCAGCCGGTTAGGGGGCGCCGGGGGCGAGACCCAGTACTTC. Its translation is CASSRLGGAGGETQYF.

The chain uses TRBV6-6 and TRBJ2-7, with TRBD1 matching over 10 bases. Unmatched junction bases numbered 6, after V lost 2 bases and J lost 5 bases. This CDR3 contains 15 residues. Germline CDR1 and CDR2: MNHNY and SVGAGI (reference sequence). The CDR3 DNA follows: TGTGCCAGCAGTTACGAGACAGGGGGCTTGGACGAGCAGTACTTC. This translates into CASSYETGGLDEQYF.

This sequence joins TRBV5-1 and TRBJ2-2, with 15 bases aligning to TRBD2. After removal of 3 bases from V and 2 bases from J, the junction contained 2 bases not matched to a gene. From germline, CDR1 is SGHRS and CDR2 YFSETQ. The CDR3 covers 17 residues. For the CDR3, the DNA is TGCGCCAGCAGCTGGACTAGCGGGAGGGCCAACACCGGGGAGCTGTTTTTT. Encoded protein: CASSWTSGRANTGELFF.

The chain links TRBV28 to TRBJ1-4; possible D gene TRBD1, 5 bases. The CDR3 extends over 16 amino acids. CDR1 is MDHEN, CDR2 SYDVKM, per germline. V lost 8 bases to trimming and J lost 0 bases, with 16 bases between them. The CDR3: CASLATAPPTNEKLFF. The CDR3 DNA sequence: TGTGCCAGCCTCGCGACAGCTCCGCCAACTAATGAAAAACTGTTTTTT.

As regards this clone: At one of its ends the junction is not consistent with the germline gene, which may arise from a read error. The rearrangement joins TRBV3-1 (or the pseudogene TRBV3-2) to TRBJ2-7, with D tentatively TRBD1 (6 bases). CDR1 and CDR2 from the germline V gene are LGHDT and YNNKEL (reference sequence). The length of the CDR3 is 14 residues. CDR3 sequence reads: CASRQGGSSYEQYF. The DNA for the CDR3 is TGTGCCAGCAGGCAAGGGGGTAGCTCCTACGAGCAGTACTTC.

This clone has a single count. V usage is TRBV12-3 or TRBV12-4 and J usage is TRBJ2-7; D unclear. The CDR3 has 13 residues. Trimming cost V 1 base and J 6 bases, with 10 bases left between them. CDR3 nucleotide sequence: TGTGCCAGCAGTTTAGGATCCGGGTCCGAGCAGTACTTC. Translated, it gives CASSLGSGSEQYF.

CDR3: CASSEGTGGFYEQYF. Written as DNA, the CDR3 is TGTGCCAGCAGTGAAGGAACAGGAGGCTTCTACGAGCAGTACTTC. The chain links TRBV6-1 to TRBJ2-7; perhaps D is TRBD1 or TRBD2 (5 bases each). Germline V lookup: CDR1 MNHNS, CDR2 SASEGT. With 1 base removed from V and 3 bases from J, the gap between germline ends came to 13 bases. The CDR3 is made up of 15 amino acids.

The genes are TRBV6-5 and TRBJ2-7, with 10 bases matching TRBD1. Germline V CDR1 and CDR2: MNHEY, SVGAGI. V lost 7 bases to trimming and J lost 4 bases; unmatched junction nucleotides: 7. This CDR3 has 14 residues. The CDR3 sequence is CASNRQGAMYEQYF. The CDR3 coding sequence is TGTGCCAGCAATAGACAGGGGGCGATGTACGAGCAGTACTTC.

J is TRBJ2-1 and V is TRBV24-1; D is perhaps TRBD1 (6 bases). V was pared by 1 base and J by 10 bases, with 7 bases between. The germline V gene encodes CDR1 KGHDR and CDR2 SFDVKD. The CDR3 sequence is 12 residues long. The CDR3: CATSDFGTEQFF. The CDR3 region has the DNA TGTGCCACCAGTGATTTCGGGACAGAGCAGTTCTTC.

The sample holds one count of this clone. This chain connects TRBV9 to TRBJ2-2; D gene ambiguous. The V and J ends lost 4 bases and 3 bases respectively, with 4 bases between them. The CDR3 is 12 amino acids. Germline CDR1 and CDR2: SGDLS and YYNGEE. CDR3 nucleotide sequence: TGTGCCAGCAGCCCACACACCGGGGAGCTGTTTTTT. Translation gives CASSPHTGELFF.

This clone has a single count. Here the CDR3 reads CASSLSAGVGYF. As DNA, the CDR3 is TGTGCCAGCAGCTTGTCGGCGGGAGTAGGTTATTTT. V usage is TRBV5-6 and J usage is TRBJ2-3; 7 bases align to TRBD2. The germline gives CDR1 SGHDT, CDR2 YYEEEE. The CDR3 sequence is 12 residues long. Trimming at V came to 1 base and at J to 15 bases, leaving 8 bases not matched to a gene.

V is TRBV2 and J is TRBJ2-2, with a weak D call TRBD2 (6 bases). Germline CDR1 is SNHLY and CDR2 is FYNNEI. CDR3 length: 14 residues. V lost 2 bases and J lost 7, with 11 bases in between. The CDR3 DNA reads TGTGCCAGCAGTGAAAGACTAGACAGCGGGGAGCTGTTTTTT. Amino acid sequence: CASSERLDSGELFF.

CDR3 in amino acids: CASSLGQSTAYEQYF. DNA for the CDR3: TGTGCCAGCAGTTTAGGGCAGTCAACCGCCTACGAGCAGTACTTC. The rearrangement uses TRBV27 and TRBJ2-7; D unclear. Germline loops: CDR1 MNHEY, CDR2 SMNVEV (reference sequence). With 2 bases removed from V and 2 bases from J, the gap between germline ends came to 13 bases. CDR3 length: 15 residues.

The chain uses TRBV5-4 and TRBJ2-2, with D unresolved. The ends were cut back, 0 bases at V and 2 bases at J, with 2 bases in the middle. CDR1 and CDR2 (germline): SGHNT, YYREEE (reference sequence). CDR3 length: 13 residues. Here the CDR3 DNA reads TGTGCCAGCAGCTTGGACAACACCGGGGAGCTGTTTTTT. It is translated as CASSLDNTGELFF.

The chain uses TRBV2 and TRBJ1-6; D is ambiguous. Germline CDR1 and CDR2: SNHLY and FYNNEI. V lost 3 bases and J 7 bases, leaving 7 bases between the germline ends. The CDR3 is made up of 13 amino acids. Here the CDR3 reads CASSDVPNSPLHF. The CDR3 DNA follows: TGTGCCAGCAGTGACGTCCCAAATTCACCCCTCCACTTT.

In DNA form, the CDR3 reads TGTGCCAGCAGCAAGGACAGGGGGCTTGCGGAGACCCAGTACTTC. This sequence encodes CASSKDRGLAETQYF. This chain links TRBV5-8 with TRBJ2-5, with 11 bases aligning to TRBD1. This CDR3 spans 15 amino acids. The junction had 7 bases not matched to a gene; V was cut back by 4 bases and J by 5 bases. Germline-derived CDR1 and CDR2 are SGHTS and YDEGEE.

This chain links TRBV24-1 with TRBJ1-3, with TRBD1 matching over 12 bases. CDR1 KGHDR and CDR2 SFDVKD come from the germline V gene. V was clipped by 5 bases and J by 4 bases; unmatched bases: 5. CDR3 length: 16 amino acids. The CDR3 DNA is TGTGCCACCAGTGCGGGACAGGGGGCTTCGGGAAACACCATATATTTT. This translates into CATSAGQGASGNTIYF.

The chain uses TRBV7-2 and TRBJ2-3, with unresolved D. The germline V gene encodes CDR1 SGHTA and CDR2 FQGNSA. The CDR3 has 18 amino acids. V lost 1 base, J lost 3 bases, and 20 bases lay in between. CDR3 in DNA: TGTGCCAGCAGCTTAGATCAGTTTGGTAGGGTAGGGACAGATACGCAGTATTTT. It yields the protein CASSLDQFGRVGTDTQYF.

The V and J genes are TRBV7-2 and TRBJ2-5; TRBD2 matches at 14 bases. The CDR3 loop spans 16 amino acids. Germline values: CDR1 SGHTA, CDR2 FQGNSA. V was clipped by 5 bases and J by 3 bases; unmatched bases: 5. As DNA, the CDR3 is TGTGCCAGCAGCCCCGGACTAGCGGGAGGCAAAGAGACCCAGTACTTC. Protein sequence: CASSPGLAGGKETQYF.

The chain is built from TRBV28 and TRBJ1-2; D is possibly TRBD1 (5 bases). V lost 8 bases and J 4 bases, leaving 14 bases between the germline ends. Per the germline V gene, CDR1 is MDHEN and CDR2 is SYDVKM. The CDR3 spans 13 residues. CDR3 amino acids: CASYQGPGYGYTF. The DNA of the CDR3 is TGTGCCAGCTATCAGGGTCCGGGCTATGGCTACACCTTC.

The rearrangement uses TRBV28 and TRBJ2-3; 10 nucleotides line up with TRBD2. J was trimmed by 6 bases and V by 4 bases; bases with no gene match: 16. Germline CDR1 reads MDHEN; CDR2 reads SYDVKM. The CDR3 has 18 residues. The DNA for the CDR3 is TGTGCCAGCAGTTCAACTCCGGGACTAGCGAGCCGTTGGGATACGCAGTATTTT. Encoded protein: CASSSTPGLASRWDTQYF.

The count of this clone is one. The rearrangement joins TRBV18 to TRBJ2-7; D is possibly TRBD1 (6 bases). Germline assignment: CDR1 KGHSH and CDR2 LQKENI. Trimming took 4 bases from V and 6 from J, leaving 22 bases between them. The CDR3 sequence is 16 residues long. The CDR3 DNA is TGTGCCAGCTCACGGGACATAGGGCCGATCTCGGCCGAGCAGTACTTC. Translated: CASSRDIGPISAEQYF. The full variable domain, completed using reference TRBV18 and TRBJ2-7, is NAGVMQNPRHLVRRRGQEARLRCSPMKGHSHVYWYRQLPEEGLKFMVYLQKENIIDESGMPKERFSAEFPKEGPSILRIQQVVRGDSAAYFCASSRDIGPISAEQYFGPGTRLTVT.